The rows below give T cell receptor beta chains drawn from one sample of a study of T cell repertoires in cytomegalovirus infection. No antigen is known for these receptors. TCRdb recomputed calls from the reads with MiXCR, one row per CDR3 protein. The table shows 200,000 or so distinct CDR3 sequences, with around 35% occurring only once. The material was CD8+ T cells from cultured PBMCs, obtained from culture after CMV antigen stimulation. These receptors all stem from a human donor in good health (CMV status not recorded). Some clones in this sample may be carry-over from other donors' samples. The conserved cysteine and the conserved F or W are not part of the CDR3 here. Fields, in order: J gene, D gene, clone size, V gene, CDR3 protein. D genes are given only for firm matches. A clone size is listed for some rows: how often the clone was seen (once, few, many), or a class if it is expanded.

TRBJ2-1 | TRBD2 | . | TRBV27 | ASSWGGESNNEQF
TRBJ2-2 | . | . | TRBV28 | ATGYRVPPAGELF
TRBJ1-5 | . | . | TRBV28 | ASSLVDYQPQH
TRBJ2-6 | TRBD1 | . | TRBV20-1 | SARDRDRVFSGANVLT
TRBJ1-2 | . | . | TRBV6-2/TRBV6-3 | ASISFGAADYGYT
TRBJ2-1 | TRBD2 | . | TRBV7-6 | ASSPRLADTHNEQF
TRBJ1-2 | TRBD1 | few | TRBV12-3/TRBV12-4 | ASSFGGTGYGYT
TRBJ2-7 | TRBD2 | . | TRBV9 | ASSRAGDAYEQY
TRBJ2-7 | TRBD2 | . | TRBV7-6 | ASSSLAGGPKGEQY
TRBJ2-1 | . | . | TRBV4-1 | ASSQGPGEQF
TRBJ2-3 | TRBD2 | few | TRBV27 | ASSMRGGADTQY
TRBJ2-1 | . | few | TRBV12-5 | ASGGDEQF
TRBJ2-7 | TRBD1 | . | TRBV7-9 | ASSLPPGQGEHEQY
TRBJ1-6 | . | . | TRBV7-9 | ASSLVESRSPLH
TRBJ1-2 | . | . | TRBV2 | ASRGRRNYGYT
TRBJ1-1 | . | . | TRBV19 | ASSIITRVNTEAF
TRBJ1-2 | TRBD1 | . | TRBV13 | ASSLGPTGATNYGYT
TRBJ2-1 | TRBD2 | few | TRBV28 | ASGKLAGGRNEQF
TRBJ2-1 | TRBD2 | . | TRBV19 | AASQWGGRNEQF
TRBJ2-7 | . | . | TRBV12-3/TRBV12-4 | ASSLEGPSYEQY
TRBJ2-2 | TRBD2 | . | TRBV2 | ASSEGVAGMSTGELF
TRBJ1-2 | TRBD1 | many | TRBV7-9 | ASSHRDRRLTYGYT
TRBJ1-2 | TRBD1 | . | TRBV4-1 | ASSQAWTGEDYGYT
TRBJ2-1 | . | . | TRBV13 | ASSAGYSYNEQF
TRBJ2-7 | . | few | TRBV5-6 | ASTTGGHSYEQY
TRBJ2-1 | . | . | TRBV29-1 | SVDSRYNEQF
TRBJ2-5 | TRBD2 | . | TRBV7-9 | ASSLPGTSGGGLRETQY
TRBJ2-4 | . | few | TRBV4-1 | ASSQDWKGIAKNIQY
TRBJ2-1 | TRBD2 | few | TRBV4-2 | ASSQEGTSYYNEQF
TRBJ2-5 | . | few | TRBV2 | ASGTGGA
TRBJ2-5 | TRBD1 | few | TRBV7-4 | ASSAGQGRQETQY
TRBJ2-5 | TRBD2 | . | TRBV7-6 | ASSLAASGGRGETQY
TRBJ2-5 | . | . | TRBV28 | ASSPARHKKETQY
TRBJ2-5 | . | . | TRBV5-1 | ASSSNRVGETQY
TRBJ2-1 | TRBD1 | few | TRBV7-6 | ASSGKQGLGTEQF
TRBJ1-5 | TRBD1 | . | TRBV11-2 | ASSAGGSNQPQH